This T cell receptor beta chain was recovered during a study of T cells after posttransplantation cyclophosphamide. Study-wide findings and caveats: Recipient CMV seropositivity and CMV reactivation strongly tracked TRB clonality. Later blood repertoires were often dominated by clones from the donor CD8+ memory compartment.

On the day of bone marrow donation, the related graft donor provided peripheral blood. Trimming took 0 bases from V and 3 from J; bases not matched to a gene: 7. Germline V lookup: CDR1 MNHNS, CDR2 SASEGT. This CDR3 is 17 amino acids long. Sequenced by immunoSEQ multiplex PCR; TCRdb stores in-frame clones only, minus some. Altogether tens of thousands of clones were found in the sample, and no singletons occur. This clone was observed many times. No antigen is known for it. This clonotype was sampled from a woman aged 50 to 65 in good health and a related stem cell transplant donor. Material for sequencing was PBMCs. The gene calls are TRBV6-1 and TRBJ2-3; the match to TRBD2 covers 9 bases. The CDR3 loop is CASSEASGSGVTDTQYF. The CDR3 DNA sequence: TGTGCCAGCAGTGAAGCTAGCGGGAGTGGTGTGACAGATACGCAGTATTTT.